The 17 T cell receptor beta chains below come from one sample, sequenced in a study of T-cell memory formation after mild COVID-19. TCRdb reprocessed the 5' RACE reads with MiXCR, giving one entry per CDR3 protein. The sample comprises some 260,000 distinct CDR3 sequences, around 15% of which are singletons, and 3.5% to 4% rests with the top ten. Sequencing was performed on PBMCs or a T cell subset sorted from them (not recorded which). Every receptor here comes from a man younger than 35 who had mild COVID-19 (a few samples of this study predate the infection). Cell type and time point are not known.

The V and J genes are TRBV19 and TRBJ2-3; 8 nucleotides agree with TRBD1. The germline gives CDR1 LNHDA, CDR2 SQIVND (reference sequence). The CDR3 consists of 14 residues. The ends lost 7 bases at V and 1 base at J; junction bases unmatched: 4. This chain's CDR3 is CASMVGQGTDTQYF. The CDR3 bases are TGTGCCAGTATGGTGGGACAGGGCACAGATACGCAGTATTTT.

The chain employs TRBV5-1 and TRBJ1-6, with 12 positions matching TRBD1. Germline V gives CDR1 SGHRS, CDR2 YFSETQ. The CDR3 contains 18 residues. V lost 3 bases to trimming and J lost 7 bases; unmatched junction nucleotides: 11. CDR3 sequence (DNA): TGCGCCAGCAGCTCAACCGGGACAGGGGGCAGTACAAATTCACCCCTCCACTTT. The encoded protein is CASSSTGTGGSTNSPLHF.

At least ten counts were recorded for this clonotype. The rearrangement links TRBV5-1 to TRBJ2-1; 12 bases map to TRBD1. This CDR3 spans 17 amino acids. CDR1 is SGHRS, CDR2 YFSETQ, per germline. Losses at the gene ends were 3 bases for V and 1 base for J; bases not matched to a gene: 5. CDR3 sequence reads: CASSSGTGGLSYNEQFF. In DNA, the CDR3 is TGCGCCAGCAGCTCGGGGACAGGGGGCTTGTCCTACAATGAGCAGTTCTTC.

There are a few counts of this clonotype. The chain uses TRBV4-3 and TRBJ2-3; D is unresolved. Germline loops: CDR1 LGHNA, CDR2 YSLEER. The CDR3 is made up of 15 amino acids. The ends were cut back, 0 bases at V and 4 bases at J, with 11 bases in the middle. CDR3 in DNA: TGCGCCAGCAGCCAAGATAGGTGGTACGCAGATACGCAGTATTTT. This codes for CASSQDRWYADTQYF.

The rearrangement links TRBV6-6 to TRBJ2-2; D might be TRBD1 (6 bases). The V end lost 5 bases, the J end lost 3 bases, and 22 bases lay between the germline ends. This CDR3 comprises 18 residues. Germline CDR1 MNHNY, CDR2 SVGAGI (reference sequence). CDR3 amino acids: CASSPLRATGPYTGELFF. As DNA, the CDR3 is TGTGCCAGCAGTCCCCTGCGAGCGACAGGACCCTACACCGGGGAGCTGTTTTTT.

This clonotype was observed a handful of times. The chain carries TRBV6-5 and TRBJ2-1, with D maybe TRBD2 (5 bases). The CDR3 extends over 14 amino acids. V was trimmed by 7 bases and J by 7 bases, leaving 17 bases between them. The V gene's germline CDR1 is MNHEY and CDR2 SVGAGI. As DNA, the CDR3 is TGTGCCAGCACCCGCCCGGGCGGGTTAAATGAGCAGTTCTTC. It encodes CASTRPGGLNEQFF.

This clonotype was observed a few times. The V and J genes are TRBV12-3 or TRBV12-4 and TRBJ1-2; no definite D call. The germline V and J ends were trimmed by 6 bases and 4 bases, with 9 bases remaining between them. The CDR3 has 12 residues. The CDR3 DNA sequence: TGTGCCAGCAGCCCTCTCTCCTATGGCTACACCTTC. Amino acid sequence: CASSPLSYGYTF.

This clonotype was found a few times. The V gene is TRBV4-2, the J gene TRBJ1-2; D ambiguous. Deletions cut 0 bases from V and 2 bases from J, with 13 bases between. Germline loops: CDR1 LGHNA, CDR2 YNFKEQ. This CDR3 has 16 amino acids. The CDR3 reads CASSQDPRTVNYGYTF. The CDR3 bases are TGTGCCAGCAGCCAAGACCCCAGGACTGTGAACTATGGCTACACCTTC.

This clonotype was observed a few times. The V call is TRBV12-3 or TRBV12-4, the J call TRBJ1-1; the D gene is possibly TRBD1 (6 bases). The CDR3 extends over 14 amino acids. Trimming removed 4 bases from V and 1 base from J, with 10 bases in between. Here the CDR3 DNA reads TGTGCCAGCAGTTCCACAGGGACGAACACTGAAGCTTTCTTT. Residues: CASSSTGTNTEAFF.

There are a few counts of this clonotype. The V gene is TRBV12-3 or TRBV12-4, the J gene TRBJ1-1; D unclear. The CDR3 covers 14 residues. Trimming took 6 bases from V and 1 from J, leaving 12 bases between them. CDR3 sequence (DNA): TGTGCCAGCAGGTACCTTCGCGGGAACACTGAAGCTTTCTTT. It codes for CASRYLRGNTEAFF.

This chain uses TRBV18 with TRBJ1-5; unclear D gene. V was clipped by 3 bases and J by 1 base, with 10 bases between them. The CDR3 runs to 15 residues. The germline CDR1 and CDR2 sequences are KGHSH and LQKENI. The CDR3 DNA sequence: TGTGCCAGCTCACCTCTCTCCGGGAGCAATCAGCCCCAGCATTTT. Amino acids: CASSPLSGSNQPQHF.

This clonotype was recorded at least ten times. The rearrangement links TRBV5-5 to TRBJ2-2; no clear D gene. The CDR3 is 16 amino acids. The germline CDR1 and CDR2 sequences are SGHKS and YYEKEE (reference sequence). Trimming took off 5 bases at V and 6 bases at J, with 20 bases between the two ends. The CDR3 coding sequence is TGTGCCAGCAGGACTTCCGGACCCGGAATACCCGGGGAGCTGTTTTTT. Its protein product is CASRTSGPGIPGELFF.

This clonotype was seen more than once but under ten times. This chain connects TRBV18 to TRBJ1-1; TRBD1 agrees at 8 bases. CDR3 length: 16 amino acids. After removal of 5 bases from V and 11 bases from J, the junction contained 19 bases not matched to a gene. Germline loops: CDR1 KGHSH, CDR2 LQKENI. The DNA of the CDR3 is TGTGCCAGCTCAGAGTGGACAGGGCCGGTACTTGTCGGTGCTTTCTTT. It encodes CASSEWTGPVLVGAFF.

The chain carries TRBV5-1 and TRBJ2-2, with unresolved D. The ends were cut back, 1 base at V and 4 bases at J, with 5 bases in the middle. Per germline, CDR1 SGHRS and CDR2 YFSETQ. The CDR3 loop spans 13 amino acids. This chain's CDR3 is CASSLTVTGELFF. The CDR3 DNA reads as TGCGCCAGCAGCTTGACAGTCACCGGGGAGCTGTTTTTT.

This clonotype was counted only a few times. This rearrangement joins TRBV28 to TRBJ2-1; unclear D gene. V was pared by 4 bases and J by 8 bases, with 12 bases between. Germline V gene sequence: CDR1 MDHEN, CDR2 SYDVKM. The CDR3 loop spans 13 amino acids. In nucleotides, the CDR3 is TGTGCCAGCAGTTGGACCGCCTCCGATGAGCAGTTCTTC. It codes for CASSWTASDEQFF.

The CDR3 region has the DNA TGTGCCAGCAGTGGGGAGGTCGGGAACACTGAAGCTTTCTTT. Translated, it gives CASSGEVGNTEAFF. V gene TRBV6-5 combines with J gene TRBJ1-1; D unresolved. Germline V lookup: CDR1 MNHEY, CDR2 SVGAGI. The CDR3 extends over 14 amino acids. The V end lost 5 bases, the J end lost 1 base, and 11 bases lay between the germline ends.

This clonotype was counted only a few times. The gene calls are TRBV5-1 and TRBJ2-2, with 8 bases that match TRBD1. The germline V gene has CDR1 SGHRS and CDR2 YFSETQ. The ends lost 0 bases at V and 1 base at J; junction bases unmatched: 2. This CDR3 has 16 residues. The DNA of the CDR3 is TGCGCCAGCAGCTTGGCCGGACAGGGGAACACCGGGGAGCTGTTTTTT. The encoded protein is CASSLAGQGNTGELFF.